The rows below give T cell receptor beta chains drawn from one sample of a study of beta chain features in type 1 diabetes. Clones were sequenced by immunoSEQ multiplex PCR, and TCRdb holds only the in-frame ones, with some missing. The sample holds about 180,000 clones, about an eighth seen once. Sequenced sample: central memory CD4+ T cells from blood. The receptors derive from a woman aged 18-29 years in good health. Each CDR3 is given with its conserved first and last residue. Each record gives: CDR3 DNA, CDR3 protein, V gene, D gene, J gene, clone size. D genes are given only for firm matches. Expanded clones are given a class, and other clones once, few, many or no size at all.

cdr3_nt: TGTGCCAGCAGACCGGGACAGGGAGGCTATCAGCCCCAGCATTTT
cdr3_aa: CASRPGQGGYQPQHF
v_call: TRBV27
d_call: TRBD1
j_call: TRBJ1-5
clone_size: NA

cdr3_nt: TGTGCCAGCAGCTTAGCCCTAGCGGCCTACGAGCAGTACTTC
cdr3_aa: CASSLALAAYEQYF
v_call: TRBV7-9
d_call: TRBD2
j_call: TRBJ2-7
clone_size: NA

cdr3_nt: TGTGCCAGCAGCCTAGACAGTGCCTGGACCGGGGAGCTGTTTTTT
cdr3_aa: CASSLDSAWTGELFF
v_call: TRBV7-2
d_call: NA
j_call: TRBJ2-2
clone_size: NA

cdr3_nt: TGCGCCAGCAGCTATTCCCCAGGGGCCAATCAGCCCCAGCATTTT
cdr3_aa: CASSYSPGANQPQHF
v_call: TRBV5-1
d_call: NA
j_call: TRBJ1-5
clone_size: NA

cdr3_nt: TGTGCCAGCAACAGCCCTAGCGGAGACACAGATACGCAGTATTTT
cdr3_aa: CASNSPSGDTDTQYF
v_call: TRBV7-9
d_call: TRBD2
j_call: TRBJ2-3
clone_size: NA

cdr3_nt: TGTGCCAGCCGAGCACAGGGGTCAGGCAAAAACATTCAGTACTTC
cdr3_aa: CASRAQGSGKNIQYF
v_call: TRBV6-5
d_call: TRBD1
j_call: TRBJ2-4
clone_size: few

cdr3_nt: TGTGCCTCTAGCGGGAGAGGGGCAGATACGCAGTATTTT
cdr3_aa: CASSGRGADTQYF
v_call: TRBV30
d_call: TRBD2
j_call: TRBJ2-3
clone_size: few

cdr3_nt: TGTGCCAGCAGCTTAGCACTTTCCTACGAGCAGTACTTC
cdr3_aa: CASSLALSYEQYF
v_call: TRBV11-3
d_call: NA
j_call: TRBJ2-7
clone_size: few

cdr3_nt: TGTGCCAGTGGACAGCCTCGGGGCGGCCAAGAGACCCAGTACTTC
cdr3_aa: CASGQPRGGQETQYF
v_call: TRBV19
d_call: NA
j_call: TRBJ2-5
clone_size: NA

cdr3_nt: TGTGCCAGCAGTGCGGGTCCCTCCTACGAGCAGTACTTC
cdr3_aa: CASSAGPSYEQYF
v_call: TRBV2
d_call: NA
j_call: TRBJ2-7
clone_size: NA

cdr3_nt: TGTGCCATCGGGCCATTGAGCTACGAGCAGTACTTC
cdr3_aa: CAIGPLSYEQYF
v_call: TRBV10-3
d_call: NA
j_call: TRBJ2-7
clone_size: NA

cdr3_nt: TGTGCCAGCAGCTTTATAGCAACTAGGGAAAAACTGTTTTTT
cdr3_aa: CASSFIATREKLFF
v_call: TRBV5-6
d_call: NA
j_call: TRBJ1-4
clone_size: NA

cdr3_nt: TGCGCCAGCAGTCAATCGTATTGGGCTCACCATGAGCAGTTCTTC
cdr3_aa: CASSQSYWAHHEQFF
v_call: TRBV23-1
d_call: NA
j_call: TRBJ2-1
clone_size: few

cdr3_nt: TGTGCCAGCTCACCTAACAGCCGGAACACTGAAGCTTTCTTT
cdr3_aa: CASSPNSRNTEAFF
v_call: TRBV18
d_call: NA
j_call: TRBJ1-1
clone_size: NA

cdr3_nt: TGTGCCTGGAGACCAAACTCCTACGAGCAGTACTTC
cdr3_aa: CAWRPNSYEQYF
v_call: TRBV30
d_call: NA
j_call: TRBJ2-7
clone_size: NA

cdr3_nt: TGTGCCAGCAGCGATAGAGGGATCTATGGCTACACCTTC
cdr3_aa: CASSDRGIYGYTF
v_call: TRBV5-4
d_call: NA
j_call: TRBJ1-2
clone_size: NA

cdr3_nt: TGTGCCAGCAGCTCAACCGGGACAGGGGGTCGGAATGAGCAGTTCTTC
cdr3_aa: CASSSTGTGGRNEQFF
v_call: TRBV13
d_call: TRBD1
j_call: TRBJ2-1
clone_size: few

cdr3_nt: TGTGCCAGCAGCGTGGACAGACCGGACACTGAAGCTTTCTTT
cdr3_aa: CASSVDRPDTEAFF
v_call: TRBV7-9
d_call: NA
j_call: TRBJ1-1
clone_size: NA

cdr3_nt: TGTGCCAGCAGCTTGGGGACAGTCTCCTACAATGAGCAGTTCTTC
cdr3_aa: CASSLGTVSYNEQFF
v_call: TRBV7-9
d_call: TRBD1
j_call: TRBJ2-1
clone_size: NA

cdr3_nt: TGTGCCAGTAGTATACGTAGCGGGAGCTACGAGACCCAGTACTTC
cdr3_aa: CASSIRSGSYETQYF
v_call: TRBV19
d_call: TRBD2
j_call: TRBJ2-5
clone_size: few

cdr3_nt: TGTGCCAGCAGCCCACAAGAGACCCAGTACTTC
cdr3_aa: CASSPQETQYF
v_call: TRBV7-2
d_call: NA
j_call: TRBJ2-5
clone_size: few

cdr3_nt: TGCGCCAGCAGTTTTGGGAGTGGACAGTACCAAGAGACCCAGTACTTC
cdr3_aa: CASSFGSGQYQETQYF
v_call: TRBV5-1
d_call: NA
j_call: TRBJ2-5
clone_size: few

cdr3_nt: TGTGCCAGCAGTACCACAGGTTGGGGTACGCAGTATTTT
cdr3_aa: CASSTTGWGTQYF
v_call: TRBV27
d_call: NA
j_call: TRBJ2-3
clone_size: NA

cdr3_nt: TGTGCCAGCAGCCCCGGACATGCAGAGACCCAGTACTTC
cdr3_aa: CASSPGHAETQYF
v_call: TRBV9
d_call: NA
j_call: TRBJ2-5
clone_size: NA

cdr3_nt: TGCAGCGCCCTACAGGCCTCTAACTATGGCTACACCTTC
cdr3_aa: CSALQASNYGYTF
v_call: TRBV29-1
d_call: NA
j_call: TRBJ1-2
clone_size: NA